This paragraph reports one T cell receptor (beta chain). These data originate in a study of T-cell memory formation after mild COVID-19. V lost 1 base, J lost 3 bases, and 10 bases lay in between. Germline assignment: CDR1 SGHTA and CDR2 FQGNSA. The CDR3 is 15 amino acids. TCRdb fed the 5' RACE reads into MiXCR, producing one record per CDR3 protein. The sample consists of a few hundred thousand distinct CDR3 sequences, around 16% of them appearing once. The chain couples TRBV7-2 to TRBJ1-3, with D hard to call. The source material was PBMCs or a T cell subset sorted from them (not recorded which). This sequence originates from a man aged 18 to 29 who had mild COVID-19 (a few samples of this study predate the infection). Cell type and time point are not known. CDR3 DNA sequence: TGTGCCAGCAGCTTAGTATCCTGGGTTGGAAACACCATATATTTT. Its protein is CASSLVSWVGNTIYF.